These T cell receptor beta chains were read from a single sample in a study of T-cell reconstitution after alpha-beta-depleted transplantation in children. MiXCR, applied by TCRdb to the PCR reads, yields one record per CDR3 protein. The sample lists some 490,000 distinct CDR3 sequences, about 12% occurring once. The specimen was PBMCs from the stem cell graft donor, collected from the stem cell graft. The receptors shown here come from a human donor who donated a stem cell graft to a child with combined immunodeficiency. CDR3s include the opening cysteine and the closing phenylalanine or tryptophan. The order of the fields is clone size, D gene, J gene, V gene, CDR3 DNA, CDR3 protein. D genes are given only for firm matches. Clone size, where shown, is once, few, many, or a class for clones that have expanded.

>few|TRBD2|TRBJ2-1|TRBV7-3
TGTGCCAGCAGCCAACTAGCGGGGATCGACAATGAGCAGTTCTTC
CASSQLAGIDNEQFF
>many|.|TRBJ2-1|TRBV12-3/TRBV12-4
TGTGCCAGCAGCCCTACAGTGCATGAGCAGTTCTTC
CASSPTVHEQFF
>.|.|TRBJ1-4|TRBV2
TGTGCCGCCTTAGAAGATGAAAAACTGTTTTTT
CAALEDEKLFF
>many|.|TRBJ2-7|TRBV29-1
TGCAGCGTTAGGGTGGGGGAGGCTGGCGAGCAGTACTTC
CSVRVGEAGEQYF
>many|.|TRBJ2-5|TRBV7-9
TGTGCCAGCAGCCCCCTGGGACTTGGGGAGACCCAGTACTTC
CASSPLGLGETQYF
>.|.|TRBJ2-7|TRBV10-3
TGTGCCATCAGTGAGCGAAAACCCTACGAGCAGTACTTC
CAISERKPYEQYF
>few|.|TRBJ2-4|TRBV5-1
TGCGCCAGCAGCCACGGACAGTCCAAAAACATTCAGTACTTC
CASSHGQSKNIQYF
>many|TRBD2|TRBJ2-2|TRBV12-3/TRBV12-4
TGTGCCAGCAGACTAGCGAGGAGTGACACCGGGGAGCTGTTTTTT
CASRLARSDTGELFF
>once|TRBD1|TRBJ2-7|TRBV15
TGTGCCACCAGCACCCAACGCGACAGGGGTAACGAGCAGTACTTC
CATSTQRDRGNEQYF
>.|.|TRBJ2-5|TRBV6-2/TRBV6-3
TGTGCCAGCACCGGAGCCTTACAAGAGACCCAGTACTTC
CASTGALQETQYF
>.|.|TRBJ1-3|TRBV12-3/TRBV12-4
TGTGCCAGCAGTCCCTCCCGTCATGGGATCGCCGGAAACACCATATATTTT
CASSPSRHGIAGNTIYF
>.|TRBD1|TRBJ2-6|TRBV9
TGTGCCAGCAGCACCCGGGACAGGGGAGAAATTGGGGCCAACGTCCTGACTTTC
CASSTRDRGEIGANVLTF
>few|.|TRBJ2-3|TRBV5-4
TGTGCCAGCAGCTTGGCTCCCTGGGGCACAGATACGCAGTATTTT
CASSLAPWGTDTQYF
>few|.|TRBJ2-3|TRBV11-1
TGTGCCAGCAGCTATCAGGAATTGGAGCAGTATTTT
CASSYQELEQYF
>.|.|TRBJ2-7|TRBV20-1
TGCAGTGCTTCGGCAGGGACCCCCTACGAGCAGTACTTC
CSASAGTPYEQYF
>few|.|TRBJ2-5|TRBV6-2/TRBV6-3
TGTGCCAGCAGCCAAGACCGGGGCCTCCAAGAGACCCAGTACTTC
CASSQDRGLQETQYF
>many|TRBD1|TRBJ2-7|TRBV12-3/TRBV12-4
TGTGCCAGCAGCCAAGACTCAGGGGGATACGAGCAGTACTTC
CASSQDSGGYEQYF
>.|TRBD1|TRBJ2-5|TRBV24-1
TGTGCCACCAGTGATTTGAACAGGGGATGGGAGACCCAGTACTTC
CATSDLNRGWETQYF
>many|.|TRBJ2-3|TRBV20-1
TGCAGTGCCACCCCCTCCAACACAGATACGCAGTATTTT
CSATPSNTDTQYF
>.|TRBD2|TRBJ2-3|TRBV10-3
TGTGCCATCAGTGAGTCGCGGGCTAGCGGGACAAGCACAGATACGCAGTATTTT
CAISESRASGTSTDTQYF
>many|.|TRBJ2-1|TRBV12-3/TRBV12-4
TGTGCCAGCAGTTTCCAGGGGGGCTTGGAGCAGTTCTTC
CASSFQGGLEQFF
>many|.|TRBJ2-7|TRBV29-1
TGCAGCGTCGAAGAACAGGGATACGAGCAGTACTTC
CSVEEQGYEQYF
>few|TRBD1|TRBJ2-1|TRBV28
TGTGCCAGCAGTTTGGGAGCCAGGGGGCCAGAGAGCTCCTACAATGAGCAGTTCTTC
CASSLGARGPESSYNEQFF
>.|TRBD1|TRBJ2-7|TRBV12-3/TRBV12-4
TGTGCCAGCAGTTTATCTGCAGGGGGCACGAGCTCCTACGAGCAGTACTTC
CASSLSAGGTSSYEQYF
>many|TRBD2|TRBJ2-5|TRBV6-1
TGTGCCAGCAGACCCGAACTAGCGGGGGGACAAGAGACCCAGTACTTC
CASRPELAGGQETQYF
>.|.|TRBJ1-1|TRBV19
TGTGCCAGTAGTACGTCCGGGACGGGGGCGGACACTGAAGCTTTCTTT
CASSTSGTGADTEAFF
>many|TRBD2|TRBJ2-3|TRBV7-8
TGTGCCAGCACCTCCGGGACTAGGTCGTTGGCAGATACGCAGTATTTT
CASTSGTRSLADTQYF
>.|TRBD2|TRBJ2-7|TRBV7-2
TGTGCCAGCAGCCCCTTGGGACTAGCGGGACCTCCCGAGCAGTACTTC
CASSPLGLAGPPEQYF
>many|TRBD2|TRBJ2-2|TRBV7-2
TGTGCCAGCAGCACCCCCCCGGGGGGGTTGAACACCGGGGAGCTGTTTTTT
CASSTPPGGLNTGELFF
>many|.|TRBJ2-1|TRBV5-1
TGCGCCAGCAGCTTGGCGGGGTTCCCCTCCTACAATGAGCAGTTCTTC
CASSLAGFPSYNEQFF
>few|TRBD2|TRBJ2-7|TRBV12-3/TRBV12-4
TGTGCCAGCAGTTTAGCGGGAGGGTTTTCCTACGAGCAGTACTTC
CASSLAGGFSYEQYF
>many|TRBD2|TRBJ2-1|TRBV12-3/TRBV12-4
TGTGCCAGCAGTGCGCTAGCGGGGTGGGAGCAGTTCTTC
CASSALAGWEQFF
>many|.|TRBJ2-2|TRBV20-1
TGCAGTGCTTACAGCGCGAACACCGGGGAGCTGTTTTTT
CSAYSANTGELFF
>many|.|TRBJ2-1|TRBV5-1
TGCGCCAGCAGCTTGGGTTCCGACAAGGGTACGGTTTTGTGGTACAATGAGCAGTTCTTC
CASSLGSDKGTVLWYNEQFF
>many|TRBD2|TRBJ2-7|TRBV12-3/TRBV12-4
TGTGCCAGCAACCAACTAGCGGGAGGCGAGCAGTACTTC
CASNQLAGGEQYF
>few|.|TRBJ2-2|TRBV10-3
TGTGCCATCAGGCTAATAGACGCCGGGGAGCTGTTTTTT
CAIRLIDAGELFF
>few|TRBD1|TRBJ1-6|TRBV9
TGTGCCAGCAGCGTGACAGGGGGCGACTATAATTCACCCCTCCACTTT
CASSVTGGDYNSPLHF
>.|TRBD1|TRBJ2-1|TRBV12-5
TGTGCTAGTGTTCCCGGGACAGCGTACAATGAGCAGTTCTTC
CASVPGTAYNEQFF
>few|TRBD1|TRBJ2-3|TRBV7-9
TGTGCCAGCAGCAGGACAGGGGTCCGCACAGATACGCAGTATTTT
CASSRTGVRTDTQYF
>.|TRBD2|TRBJ2-3|TRBV7-2
TGTGCCAGCAGCTTAGGGGCGGGAGCTCCTACAGATACGCAGTATTTT
CASSLGAGAPTDTQYF
>many|TRBD1|TRBJ1-1|TRBV12-3/TRBV12-4
TGTGCCAGCAGTTTAGCTGCCGGGACAGGGGACACTGAAGCTTTCTTT
CASSLAAGTGDTEAFF
>.|TRBD1|TRBJ2-7|TRBV20-1
TGCAGTGCTAGAGGGAGGGACAGGGTCCCCTACGAGCAGTACTTC
CSARGRDRVPYEQYF
>many|TRBD2|TRBJ2-7|TRBV28
TGTGCCAGCAGTCCACGCCGGCGGGGGAAGTTCTACGAGCAGTACTTC
CASSPRRRGKFYEQYF
>few|.|TRBJ2-4|TRBV5-8
TGTGCCAGCAGCTTGAAGCGATTAGCCAAAAACATTCAGTACTTC
CASSLKRLAKNIQYF
>few|.|TRBJ2-7|TRBV20-1
TGCAGTGCTAGAGATAAGACAGTGCCCTACGAGCAGTACTTC
CSARDKTVPYEQYF
>many|TRBD2|TRBJ2-1|TRBV7-8
TGTGCCAGCAGCTTCCAAGCGGGGGGGCCTCATGAGCAGTTCTTC
CASSFQAGGPHEQFF
>many|TRBD1|TRBJ1-1|TRBV29-1
TGCAGCGCGGGACAGGGGGCTGAAGCTTTCTTT
CSAGQGAEAFF
>.|.|TRBJ2-5|TRBV20-1
TGCAGTGCTAGCCCCCGCCGAGAGACCCAGTACTTC
CSASPRRETQYF
>many|TRBD1|TRBJ2-3|TRBV5-1
TGCGCCAGCAGCTTCCCGGACAGGGGAATAGATACGCAGTATTTT
CASSFPDRGIDTQYF
>.|.|TRBJ1-5|TRBV27
TGTGGCAGCAGTTTGGTTGGAGCAGCCCGCAATCAGCCCCAGCATTTT
CGSSLVGAARNQPQHF
>once|TRBD1|TRBJ1-5|TRBV15
TGTGCCAGCGCGACAGGGGAAAGCAATCAGCCCCAGCATTTT
CASATGESNQPQHF